The sequence of this TCR beta chain was determined in a study of blood T cell repertoires in COVID-19. Sequencing was performed with immunoSEQ multiplex PCR; in TCRdb, only in-frame clones are kept and a portion is missing. The sample shows 20,000 to 25,000 clones, 80% to 90% of them seen only once. The source material was peripheral blood. The sequence came from a man between 65 and 85 years old in a cohort sampled during active COVID-19.

This chain's CDR3 is CASSPRWSEAFF. CDR3 DNA: TGTGCCAGCAGTCCCCGGTGGAGTGAAGCTTTCTTT. V usage is TRBV28 and J usage is TRBJ1-1; unclear D gene. Germline V gene data show CDR1 as MDHEN and CDR2 as SYDVKM. Trimming pared 5 bases from V and 7 bases from J, leaving 11 bases between. The CDR3 is made up of 12 amino acids.